These 26 T cell receptor beta chains originate from one sample sequenced in a study of breast tumors, draining lymph nodes, adjacent tissues. TCRdb processed the multiplex PCR reads anew with MiXCR; each CDR3 protein has one entry. The sample consists of 30,000 to 40,000 distinct CDR3 sequences, roughly 32% of them appearing once. Input material: breast tumor tissue. These receptor sequences come from a female donor with breast cancer. Some clones in this sample may be carry-over from other donors' samples.

This clonotype was seen ten or more times. At one boundary the junction diverges from the germline segment, which might be a read error. The CDR3: CASSQAGGPADTQYF. In DNA form, the CDR3 reads TGCGCCAGCAGTCAAGCGGGAGGGCCGGCAGATACGCAGTATTTT. The rearrangement links TRBV4-1 to TRBJ2-3; 10 bases align to TRBD2. CDR1 and CDR2 (germline): MGHRA, YSYEKL. The CDR3 loop spans 15 amino acids.

Comments on this clonotype: One junction end disagrees with the germline gene, perhaps due to a read error. CDR3 region: CASSLGLAGAYKQYF. Here the CDR3 DNA reads TGCGCCAGCAGCTTGGGACTAGCGGGTGCCTACAAGCAGTACTTC. V is TRBV5-1 and J is TRBJ2-7; TRBD2 matches 10 bases. Germline V gene lookup returns CDR1 SGHRS and CDR2 YFSETQ. This CDR3 contains 15 residues.

The chain combines TRBV15 with TRBJ1-3, with 7 bases aligning to TRBD1. Losses at the gene ends were 5 bases for V and 4 bases for J; bases not matched to a gene: 8. The CDR3 extends over 15 amino acids. CDR1 is LNHNV, CDR2 YYDKDF, per germline (reference sequence). For the CDR3, the DNA is TGTGCCACCAGCGGACTAAGGGGGCAAGGAAACACCATATATTTT. Protein sequence: CATSGLRGQGNTIYF.

A remark on this clonotype: This sequence may be a read error, since a much larger clone differs from it by one base. In nucleotides, the CDR3 is TGTGCCACCAGTGAACCCCTAGCGGGAGGGTTAAGCTCCTACAATGAGCAGCTCTTC. Its protein is CATSEPLAGGLSSYNEQLF. V is TRBV24-1 and J is TRBJ2-1; 12 nucleotides agree with TRBD2. This CDR3 is built from 19 residues. The V gene's germline CDR1 is KGHDR and CDR2 SFDVKD.

This clonotype was detected ten times or more. The chain links TRBV19 to TRBJ1-5; maybe TRBD1 (5 bases). Germline V gives CDR1 LNHDA, CDR2 SQIVND (reference sequence). The ends were cut back, 1 base at V and 1 base at J, with 5 bases in the middle. This CDR3 region has 14 residues. CDR3 loop: CASSIGGSNQPQHF. CDR3 DNA: TGTGCCAGTAGTATAGGGGGCAGCAATCAGCCCCAGCATTTT.

This clonotype was observed at least ten times. The J gene is TRBJ2-5, the V gene TRBV19; 10 bases match TRBD2. CDR1 is LNHDA, CDR2 SQIVND, per germline (reference sequence). J gave up 5 bases and V 4 bases, and 7 bases lay outside the gene matches. This CDR3 has 15 amino acids. The chain's CDR3 is CASSRAGGPTETQYF. DNA for the CDR3: TGTGCCAGTAGTAGAGCGGGAGGGCCAACCGAGACCCAGTACTTC.

On this clonotype itself: Given a much more abundant clone one base away, this may be a read error. This sequence joins TRBV6-6 and TRBJ2-1, with D tentatively TRBD2 (6 bases). CDR1 MNHNY and CDR2 SVGAGI come from the germline V gene (reference sequence). The CDR3 is 13 amino acids. CDR3 protein: CASSRDSYNEQSF. CDR3 sequence (DNA): TGTGCCAGCTCCCGGGACTCCTACAATGAGCAGTCCTTC.

This clonotype was found many times. This rearrangement joins TRBV6-1 to TRBJ1-5, with no clear D. The CDR3 runs to 15 residues. CDR1 is MNHNS, CDR2 SASEGT, per germline. V was shortened by 7 bases and J by 0 bases, with 13 bases between the two germline ends. Written as DNA, the CDR3 is TGTGCCAGCACCACCCGAGGCTATAGCAATCAGCCCCAGCATTTT. Translated, it gives CASTTRGYSNQPQHF.

This clonotype has at least ten counts. CDR3 residues: CASSLGRAQGYEQYF. Here the CDR3 DNA reads TGTGCCAGCAGCTTAGGGCGGGCCCAGGGGTACGAGCAGTACTTC. The chain combines TRBV11-2 with TRBJ2-7; D may be TRBD1 (6 bases). The CDR3 contains 15 residues. Trimming took off 1 base at V and 4 bases at J, with 14 bases between the two ends. The V gene's germline CDR1 is SGHAT and CDR2 FQNNGV.

This clonotype was seen ten or more times. The chain has TRBV7-9 and TRBJ1-2, with 7 bases fitting TRBD1. CDR1 is SEHNR, CDR2 FQNEAQ, per germline (reference sequence). The CDR3 contains 13 residues. Unmatched junction bases numbered 6, after V lost 6 bases and J lost 5 bases. DNA for the CDR3: TGTGCCAGCAGGGCGGGACAGAATTATGGCTACACCTTC. It codes for CASRAGQNYGYTF.

The chain combines TRBV7-2 with TRBJ1-2; D is uncertain. With 6 bases removed from V and 5 bases from J, the gap between germline ends came to 13 bases. This CDR3 is built from 13 residues. Germline V gene lookup returns CDR1 SGHTA and CDR2 FQGNSA. The CDR3: CASRISAVYGYTF. Here the CDR3 DNA reads TGTGCCAGCAGGATCAGTGCGGTTTATGGCTACACCTTC.

This sequence joins TRBV7-8 and TRBJ1-2, with D possibly matching TRBD1 (5 bases). The CDR3 has 15 amino acids. Trimming took off 0 bases at V and 7 bases at J, with 15 bases between the two ends. Looked up from germline, CDR1 is SGHVS and CDR2 is FQNEAQ. The CDR3 coding sequence is TGTGCCAGCAGCTTAGCCGGAGCAGGGATACCTGGCTACACCTTC. Protein: CASSLAGAGIPGYTF. Variable domain in full (rest from reference TRBV7-8 and TRBJ1-2): GAGVSQSPRYKVAKRGQDVALRCDPISGHVSLFWYQQALGQGPEFLTYFQNEAQLDKSGLPSDRFFAERPEGSVSTLKIQRTQQEDSAVYLCASSLAGAGIPGYTFGSGTRLTVV.

This clonotype was detected ten times or more. J is TRBJ1-6 and V is TRBV7-2; 8 bases match TRBD1. The V gene's germline CDR1 is SGHTA and CDR2 FQGNSA. This CDR3 has 15 amino acids. The V segment lost 3 bases and the J segment 10 bases; nucleotides outside the gene matches: 8. The DNA for the CDR3 is TGTGCCAGCAGCTTCGGACAGGGAGGGTTCTCACCCCTCCACTTT. Its translation is CASSFGQGGFSPLHF.

Turning to this clonotype: One end of the junction does not line up with germline, which may come from a read error. The chain recombines TRBV5-1 with TRBJ2-3; D may be TRBD1 (6 bases). The CDR3 is 15 amino acids. Germline V gene lookup returns CDR1 SGHRS and CDR2 YFSETQ. The CDR3 DNA reads TGCGCCAGCAGTGCCAGGGGTGGTTACACAGATACGCGGTATTTT. It codes for CASSARGGYTDTRYF.

In this sample, this clonotype is medium-sized. V is TRBV7-9 and J is TRBJ2-1; 14 positions agree with TRBD2. Losses at the gene ends were 6 bases for V and 7 bases for J; bases not matched to a gene: 11. CDR3 size: 17 residues. Germline V CDR1 and CDR2: SEHNR, FQNEAQ (reference sequence). CDR3 residues: CASRPGLAGATGNEQFF. The CDR3 nucleotides read TGTGCCAGCAGACCGGGACTAGCGGGAGCTACTGGGAATGAGCAGTTCTTC.

There are many counts of this clonotype. The genes are TRBV6-5 and TRBJ2-1; 9 bases line up with TRBD1. The CDR3 runs to 13 residues. V shed 8 bases, J shed 7 bases, and the junction held 6 bases outside the gene matches. Germline V lookup: CDR1 MNHEY, CDR2 SVGAGI. CDR3 DNA: TGTGCCAGCTCCGGGACAGGGACGAATGAGCAGTTCTTC. This encodes CASSGTGTNEQFF.

This clonotype has ten or more counts. The chain joins TRBV7-2 to TRBJ2-5, with D possibly matching TRBD2 (7 bases). CDR1 is SGHTA and CDR2 is FQGNSA in the germline V gene. With 2 bases removed from V and 5 bases from J, the gap between germline ends came to 18 bases. This CDR3 has 16 amino acids. For the CDR3, the DNA is TGTGCCAGCAGCTTATCGGGGGCTGGGGGGGGGGAGACCCAGTACTTC. It specifies CASSLSGAGGGETQYF.

The chain carries TRBV11-3 and TRBJ2-6; no definite D call. The germline V and J ends were trimmed by 11 bases and 0 bases, with 8 bases remaining between them. Germline V gene sequence: CDR1 SGHNT, CDR2 YENEEA. The CDR3 has 13 amino acids. This chain's CDR3 is CALQYSGANVLTF. DNA for the CDR3: TGTGCCTTACAGTACTCTGGGGCCAACGTCCTGACTTTC.

Comment on this clonotype: Just one base apart from a much larger clone, this may be a read error. V and J are TRBV6-2 or TRBV6-3 and TRBJ1-5; the match to TRBD1 covers 8 bases. Germline values: CDR1 MNHEY, CDR2 SVGEGT. This CDR3 region has 15 residues. Germline trimming cut 0 bases from V and 6 bases from J; bases unmatched to any gene: 4. In DNA, the CDR3 is TGTGCCAGCAGTTACTCGACAGGGGCCTGTCAGCCCCAGCATTTT. It encodes CASSYSTGACQPQHF.

This clonotype was seen ten or more times. This chain joins TRBV12-3 or TRBV12-4 and TRBJ1-6; no clear D gene. V shed 5 bases and J shed 0 bases, with 8 bases lying between them. This CDR3 contains 15 residues. The CDR3 region has the DNA TGTGCCAGCAGTCCACAGAGCTCCTATAATTCACCCCTCCACTTT. This translates into CASSPQSSYNSPLHF.

This clonotype was found many times. The chain couples TRBV15 to TRBJ2-1; a weak D match, TRBD2 (6 bases). Germline V gene data show CDR1 as LNHNV and CDR2 as YYDKDF (reference sequence). There are 18 residues in the CDR3. Trimming shortened V by 6 bases and J by 9 bases, and 30 bases separated the two germline ends. This CDR3 reads CATRSTSSPSGHYGEQFF. DNA for the CDR3: TGTGCCACCAGAAGTACTAGCAGCCCATCAGGTCACTACGGTGAGCAGTTCTTC.

In this sample, this clonotype turned up many times. This sequence joins TRBV20-1 and TRBJ1-2, with 9 positions matching TRBD1. Trimming at V came to 3 bases and at J to 8 bases, leaving 4 bases not matched to a gene. This CDR3 has 12 residues. The germline gives CDR1 DFQATT, CDR2 SNEGSKA (reference sequence). In nucleotides, the CDR3 is TGCAGTGCTAGGACAGGGGGTTTAGGCTACACCTTC. Translated: CSARTGGLGYTF.

This clonotype has a count of ten or more. V usage is TRBV24-1 and J usage is TRBJ2-5; D is perhaps TRBD1 (6 bases). There are 15 residues in the CDR3. V gave up 0 bases and J gave up 2 bases, with 9 bases separating them. Germline CDR1 is KGHDR and CDR2 is SFDVKD. CDR3 nucleotide sequence: TGTGCCACCAGTGATTTGAAAAGGGGGCAAGAGACCCAGTACTTC. Protein product: CATSDLKRGQETQYF.

This clonotype was observed a few times. This chain uses TRBV5-4 with TRBJ2-3, with 7 bases that match TRBD2. From germline, CDR1 is SGHNT and CDR2 YYREEE (reference sequence). The V segment lost 1 base and the J segment 1 base; nucleotides outside the gene matches: 6. CDR3 size: 16 residues. The CDR3 here is CASSLWVAGGTDTQYF. CDR3 in DNA: TGTGCCAGCAGCTTGTGGGTGGCGGGAGGCACAGATACGCAGTATTTT. Variable domain in full (rest from reference TRBV5-4 and TRBJ2-3): ETGVTQSPTHLIKTRGQQVTLRCSSQSGHNTVSWYQQALGQGPQFIFQYYREEENGRGNFPPRFSGLQFPNYSSELNVNALELDDSALYLCASSLWVAGGTDTQYFGPGTRLTVL.

Notes on this clonotype: A much larger clone differs from this one at a single base, so this may be a read error. The rearrangement links TRBV3-1 to TRBJ2-7, with D perhaps matching TRBD2 (5 bases). The CDR3 is 15 residues long. Trimming removed 0 bases from V and 5 bases from J, with 14 bases in between. Germline V lookup: CDR1 LGHDT, CDR2 YNNKEL (reference sequence). The CDR3 sequence: CASSQDIGDYHEQYF. CDR3 sequence (DNA): TGTGCCAGCAGCCAAGATATTGGTGACTACCACGAGCAGTACTTC.

This clonotype was picked up many times. The J gene is TRBJ2-6, the V gene TRBV19; no clear D. This CDR3 comprises 18 residues. The ends were cut back, 5 bases at V and 4 bases at J, with 21 bases in the middle. Germline V lookup: CDR1 LNHDA, CDR2 SQIVND (reference sequence). CDR3 in DNA: TGTGCCAGTAGTCCGGCCCTGACGGGCTCTGCGGGGGCCAACGTCCTGACTTTC. Translated, it gives CASSPALTGSAGANVLTF.